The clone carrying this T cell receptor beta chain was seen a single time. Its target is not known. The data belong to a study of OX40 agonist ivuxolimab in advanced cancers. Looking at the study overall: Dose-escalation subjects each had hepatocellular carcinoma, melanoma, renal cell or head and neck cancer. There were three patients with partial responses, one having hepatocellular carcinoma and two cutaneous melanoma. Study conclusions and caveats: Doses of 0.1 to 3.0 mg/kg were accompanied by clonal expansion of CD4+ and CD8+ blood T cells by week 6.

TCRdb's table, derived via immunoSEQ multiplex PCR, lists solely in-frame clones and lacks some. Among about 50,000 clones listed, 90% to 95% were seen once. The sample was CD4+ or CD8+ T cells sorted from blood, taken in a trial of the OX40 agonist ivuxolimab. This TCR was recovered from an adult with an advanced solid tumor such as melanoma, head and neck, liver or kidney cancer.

The CDR3 spells CASSLREVSEQYF. The CDR3 DNA sequence: TGTGCCAGCAGCCTCCGGGAGGTCTCCGAGCAGTACTTC. This chain joins TRBV5-4 and TRBJ2-7, with TRBD2 matching over 7 bases. The germline V gene encodes CDR1 SGHNT and CDR2 YYREEE (reference sequence). This CDR3 is built from 13 residues. The junction had 7 bases not matched to a gene; V was cut back by 4 bases and J by 6 bases.